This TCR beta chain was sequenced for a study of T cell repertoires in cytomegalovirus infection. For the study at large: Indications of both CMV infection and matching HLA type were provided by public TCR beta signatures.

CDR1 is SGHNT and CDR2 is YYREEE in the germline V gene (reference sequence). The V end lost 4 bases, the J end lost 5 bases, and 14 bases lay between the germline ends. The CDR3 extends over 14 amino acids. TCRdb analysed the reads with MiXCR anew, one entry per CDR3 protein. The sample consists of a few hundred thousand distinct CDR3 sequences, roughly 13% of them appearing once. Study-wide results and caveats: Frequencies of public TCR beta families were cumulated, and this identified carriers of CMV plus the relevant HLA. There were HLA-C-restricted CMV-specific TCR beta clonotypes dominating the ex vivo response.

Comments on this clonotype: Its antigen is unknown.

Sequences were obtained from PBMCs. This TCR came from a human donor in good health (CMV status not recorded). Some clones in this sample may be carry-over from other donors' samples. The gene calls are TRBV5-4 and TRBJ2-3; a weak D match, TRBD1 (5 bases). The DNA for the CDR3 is TGTGCCAGCAGCATGCGTGGGGCCGGAGATACGCAGTATTTT. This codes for CASSMRGAGDTQYF.